Listed below are T cell receptor beta chains from one sample, sequenced in a study of blood T cells in healthy people across ages. One entry per CDR3 protein, called by TCRdb with MiXCR from the 5' RACE reads. The sample lists more than 500,000 distinct CDR3 sequences; 27% were seen once. The sequencing sample was made of blood. These receptor sequences come from a woman between 70 and 85 years old in good health. Both conserved end residues are part of each CDR3. The order of the fields is J gene, D gene, V gene, clone size, CDR3 DNA, CDR3 protein. D genes are given only for firm matches. Rows give clone size only sometimes, using once, few, many, or a class for an expanded clone.

TRBJ1-2,.,TRBV5-1,few,TGCGCCAGCAGCTTGGAGTCAGCTAACTATGGCTACACCTTC,CASSLESANYGYTF
TRBJ2-3,.,TRBV7-3,few,TGTGCCAGCAGCGCGGGGGCGTACACAGATACGCAGTATTTT,CASSAGAYTDTQYF
TRBJ2-5,.,TRBV29-1,.,TGCAGCGTTGCCCGGTCCCTCCGGAGCCAGGGGAGAGAGACCCAGTACTTC,CSVARSLRSQGRETQYF
TRBJ1-4,.,TRBV7-2,.,TGTGCCAGCAGCTCACGACACACCGCAACTAATGAAAAACTGTTTTTT,CASSSRHTATNEKLFF
TRBJ2-7,TRBD1,TRBV29-1,.,TGCAGCGTTGTGAACAGGGGAAGCGAGCAGTACTTC,CSVVNRGSEQYF
TRBJ1-3,.,TRBV5-5,.,TGTGCCAGCAGCTTGGGACGGGTTGATTCCGCCATATATTTT,CASSLGRVDSAIYF
TRBJ2-3,TRBD2,TRBV12-3/TRBV12-4,.,TGTGCCAGCAGTTTAGCCGGACTAGCGGGGGGCGCAGATACGCAGTATTTT,CASSLAGLAGGADTQYF
TRBJ2-7,TRBD2,TRBV10-3,.,TGTGCCATCAAGGGAGCGGGGGGATGGCCCGAGCAGTACTTC,CAIKGAGGWPEQYF
TRBJ2-7,.,TRBV27,few,TGTGCCAGCAGTTCAAAAGGGAGACAGTCTCACTACGAGCAGTACTTC,CASSSKGRQSHYEQYF
TRBJ2-1,TRBD2,TRBV20-1,.,TGCAGTGCCAGACTAGCGGGGACTGACAATGAGCAGTTCTTC,CSARLAGTDNEQFF
TRBJ1-2,.,TRBV7-2,few,TGTGCCAGCAGCTTAGGGGGCGCAGCCTATGGCTACACCTTC,CASSLGGAAYGYTF
TRBJ2-7,.,TRBV5-1,.,TGCGCCAGCAGCTTTTCGACAGGCAGCATCTCCTACGAGCAGTACTTC,CASSFSTGSISYEQYF
TRBJ2-1,.,TRBV7-2,.,TGTGCCAGCAGCATCTCTGGCGGGGACCTCCTACGGGATGAGCAGTTCTTC,CASSISGGDLLRDEQFF
TRBJ2-3,.,TRBV29-1,.,TGCAGCTTAAGGGGGGACGGACGCACAGATACGCAGTATTTT,CSLRGDGRTDTQYF
TRBJ2-2,TRBD2,TRBV3-1,few,TGTGCCAGCAGCAGAAGCGAACTAGCGTGGGACACCGGGGAGCTGTTTTTT,CASSRSELAWDTGELFF
TRBJ2-7,.,TRBV5-1,few,TGCGCCAGCGGCTTGTTTCCCCAAGGACAGTACGAGCAGTACTTC,CASGLFPQGQYEQYF
TRBJ2-5,.,TRBV7-2,.,TGTGCCAGCAGCTTCGCAGACCCAGAGACCCAGTACTTC,CASSFADPETQYF
TRBJ2-2,TRBD2,TRBV29-1,.,TGCAGCGTTGAAGCCATCACTAGCGGGGACACCGGGGAGCTGTTTTTT,CSVEAITSGDTGELFF
TRBJ2-3,.,TRBV6-5,.,TGTGCCAGCAGTTACCGACCCGGGAATACGCAGTATTTT,CASSYRPGNTQYF
TRBJ2-4,TRBD2,TRBV11-2,many,TGTGCCAGCAGCCCCCGTACGGGGGGGAACATTCAGTACTTC,CASSPRTGGNIQYF
TRBJ1-2,TRBD1,TRBV4-3,.,TGCGCCAGCAGCCAAGATCAATACGGGACAGCCTATGGCTACACCTTC,CASSQDQYGTAYGYTF
TRBJ2-5,TRBD1,TRBV12-5,few,TGTGCTAGTGGTCAAACAGGGGTCCAAGAGACCCAGTACTTC,CASGQTGVQETQYF
TRBJ1-3,TRBD1,TRBV20-1,.,TGCAGTGCTAGATTAGGATTGGGACAGAGAGGAAACACCATATATTTT,CSARLGLGQRGNTIYF
TRBJ1-1,.,TRBV7-3,.,TGTGCCAACAGCTTTGGCCTAGGGACGACTGAAGCTTTCTTT,CANSFGLGTTEAFF
TRBJ2-5,TRBD2,TRBV25-1,many,TGTGCCAGCAGACCTAGCGGGGGGGCCGTCTATTTAGGGACCCAGTACTTC,CASRPSGGAVYLGTQYF
TRBJ1-3,.,TRBV29-1,.,TGCAGCGTTCTTGAGCAGGGGTCGAGAAACACCATATATTTT,CSVLEQGSRNTIYF
TRBJ1-1,TRBD1,TRBV20-1,few,TGCAGTGCTAAAGGGGGCGCTGGGACTGAAGCTTTCTTT,CSAKGGAGTEAFF
TRBJ1-1,.,TRBV3-1,.,TGTGCCAGCAGCCGAGCCCTTAGGGAGAACACTGAAGCTTTCTTT,CASSRALRENTEAFF
TRBJ2-5,TRBD1,TRBV6-6,.,TGTGCCAGCAGTTACGGGGCAGGGGGTAAGAAGACCCAGTACTTC,CASSYGAGGKKTQYF
TRBJ1-1,TRBD1,TRBV20-1,.,TGCAGTGCAGTCCGGGACAGGGGGAACACTGAAGCTTTCTTT,CSAVRDRGNTEAFF